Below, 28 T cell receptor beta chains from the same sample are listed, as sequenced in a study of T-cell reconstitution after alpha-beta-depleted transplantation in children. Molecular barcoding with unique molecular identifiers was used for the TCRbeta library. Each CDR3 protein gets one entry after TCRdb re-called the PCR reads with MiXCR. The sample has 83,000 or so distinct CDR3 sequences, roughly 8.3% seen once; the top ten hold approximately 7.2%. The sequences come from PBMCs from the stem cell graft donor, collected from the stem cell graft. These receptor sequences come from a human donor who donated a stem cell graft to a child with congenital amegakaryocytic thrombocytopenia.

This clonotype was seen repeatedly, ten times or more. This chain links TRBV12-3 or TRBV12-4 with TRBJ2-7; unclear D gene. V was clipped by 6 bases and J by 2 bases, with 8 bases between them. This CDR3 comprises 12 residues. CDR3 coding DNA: TGTGCCAGCAGCACCGGACCCTACGAGCAGTACTTC. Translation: CASSTGPYEQYF.

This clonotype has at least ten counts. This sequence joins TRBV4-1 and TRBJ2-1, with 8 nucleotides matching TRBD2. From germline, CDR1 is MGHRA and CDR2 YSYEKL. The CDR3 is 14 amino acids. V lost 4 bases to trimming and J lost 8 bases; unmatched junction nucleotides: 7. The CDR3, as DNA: TGCGCCAGCAGCCGACCTAGCGGGCAATATGAGCAGTTCTTC. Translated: CASSRPSGQYEQFF.

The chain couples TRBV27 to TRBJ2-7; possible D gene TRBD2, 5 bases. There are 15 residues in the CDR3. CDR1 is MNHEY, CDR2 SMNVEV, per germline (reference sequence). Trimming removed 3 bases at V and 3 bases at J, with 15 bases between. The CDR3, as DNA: TGTGCCAGCAGTTTCATTGGGTCGGGAATCTACGAGCAGTACTTC. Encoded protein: CASSFIGSGIYEQYF.

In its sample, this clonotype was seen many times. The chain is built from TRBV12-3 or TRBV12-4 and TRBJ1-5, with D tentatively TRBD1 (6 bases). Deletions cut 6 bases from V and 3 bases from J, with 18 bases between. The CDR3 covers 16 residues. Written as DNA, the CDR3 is TGTGCCAGCAGCAGAACACAGGGAATCGACAATCAGCCCCAGCATTTT. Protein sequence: CASSRTQGIDNQPQHF.

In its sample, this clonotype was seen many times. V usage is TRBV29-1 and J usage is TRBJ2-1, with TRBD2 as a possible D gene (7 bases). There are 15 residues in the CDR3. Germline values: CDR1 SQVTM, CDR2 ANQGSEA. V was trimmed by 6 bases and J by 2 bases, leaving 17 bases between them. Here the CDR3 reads CSVPGGALPYNEQFF. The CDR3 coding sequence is TGCAGCGTCCCGGGGGGCGCACTCCCCTACAATGAGCAGTTCTTC.

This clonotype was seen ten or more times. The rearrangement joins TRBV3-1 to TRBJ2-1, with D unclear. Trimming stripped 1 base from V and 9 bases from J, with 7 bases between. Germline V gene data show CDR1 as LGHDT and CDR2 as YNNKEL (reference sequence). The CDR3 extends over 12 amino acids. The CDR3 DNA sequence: TGTGCCAGCAGCCAAGGCGATCTTGAGCAGTTCTTC. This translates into CASSQGDLEQFF.

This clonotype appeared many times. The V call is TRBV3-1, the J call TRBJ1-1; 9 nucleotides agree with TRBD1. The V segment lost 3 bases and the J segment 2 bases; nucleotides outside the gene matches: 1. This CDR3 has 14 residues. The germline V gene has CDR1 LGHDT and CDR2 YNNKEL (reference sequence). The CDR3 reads CASSQDRGNTEAFF. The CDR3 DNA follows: TGTGCCAGCAGCCAGGACAGGGGAAACACTGAAGCTTTCTTT.

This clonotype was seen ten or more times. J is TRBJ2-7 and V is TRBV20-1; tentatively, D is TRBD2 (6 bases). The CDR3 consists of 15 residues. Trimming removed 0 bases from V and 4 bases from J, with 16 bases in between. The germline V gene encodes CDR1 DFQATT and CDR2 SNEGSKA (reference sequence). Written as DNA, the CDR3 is TGCAGTGCTAGAGATCCGGCGGACTACCAATACGAGCAGTACTTC. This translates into CSARDPADYQYEQYF.

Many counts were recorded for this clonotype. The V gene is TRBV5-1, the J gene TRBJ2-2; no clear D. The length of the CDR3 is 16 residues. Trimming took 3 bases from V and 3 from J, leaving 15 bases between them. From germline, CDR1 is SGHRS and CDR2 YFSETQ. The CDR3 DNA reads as TGCGCCAGCAGCTCCGGACCCGATCGGGACACCGGGGAGCTGTTTTTT. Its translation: CASSSGPDRDTGELFF.

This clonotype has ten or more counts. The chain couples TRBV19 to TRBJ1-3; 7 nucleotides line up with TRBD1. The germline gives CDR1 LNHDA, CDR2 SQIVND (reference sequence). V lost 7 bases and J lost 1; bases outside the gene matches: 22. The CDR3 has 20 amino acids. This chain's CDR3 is CASTSSPGQPGAFSGNTIYF. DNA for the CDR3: TGTGCCAGTACCTCCAGCCCGGGACAGCCAGGCGCGTTTTCTGGAAACACCATATATTTT. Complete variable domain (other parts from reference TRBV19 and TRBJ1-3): DGGITQSPKYLFRKEGQNVTLSCEQNLNHDAMYWYRQDPGQGLRLIYYSQIVNDFQKGDIAEGYSVSREKKESFPLTVTSAQKNPTAFYLCASTSSPGQPGAFSGNTIYFGEGSWLTVV.

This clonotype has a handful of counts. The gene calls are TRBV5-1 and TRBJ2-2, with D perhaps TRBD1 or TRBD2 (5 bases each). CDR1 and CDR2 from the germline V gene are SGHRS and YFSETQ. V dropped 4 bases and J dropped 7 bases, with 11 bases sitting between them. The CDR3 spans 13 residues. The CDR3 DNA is TGCGCCAGCAGCCGGGACGTTGACGGGGAGCTGTTTTTT. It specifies CASSRDVDGELFF. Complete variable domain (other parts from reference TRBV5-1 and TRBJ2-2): KAGVTQTPRYLIKTRGQQVTLSCSPISGHRSVSWYQQTPGQGLQFLFEYFSETQRNKGNFPGRFSGRQFSNSRSEMNVSTLELGDSALYLCASSRDVDGELFFGEGSRLTVL.

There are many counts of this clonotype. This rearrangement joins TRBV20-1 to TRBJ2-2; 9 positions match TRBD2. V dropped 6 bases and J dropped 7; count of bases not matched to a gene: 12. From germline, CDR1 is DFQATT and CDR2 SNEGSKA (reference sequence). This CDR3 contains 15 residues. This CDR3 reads CSALYSGSAYGELFF. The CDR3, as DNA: TGCAGTGCATTGTATAGCGGGAGTGCGTACGGGGAGCTGTTTTTT.

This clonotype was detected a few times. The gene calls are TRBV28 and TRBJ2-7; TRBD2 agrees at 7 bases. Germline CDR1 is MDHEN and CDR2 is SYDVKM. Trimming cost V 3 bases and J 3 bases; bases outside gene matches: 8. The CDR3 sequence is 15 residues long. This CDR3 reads CASSFGGNPHYEQYF. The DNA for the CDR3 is TGTGCCAGCAGTTTCGGGGGGAATCCGCACTACGAGCAGTACTTC.

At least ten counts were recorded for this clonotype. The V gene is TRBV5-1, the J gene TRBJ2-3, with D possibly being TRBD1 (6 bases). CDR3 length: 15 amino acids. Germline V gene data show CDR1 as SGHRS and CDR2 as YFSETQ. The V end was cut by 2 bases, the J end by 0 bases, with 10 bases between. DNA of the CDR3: TGCGCCAGCAGCTTTACAGGGCCCAGCACAGATACGCAGTATTTT. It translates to CASSFTGPSTDTQYF.

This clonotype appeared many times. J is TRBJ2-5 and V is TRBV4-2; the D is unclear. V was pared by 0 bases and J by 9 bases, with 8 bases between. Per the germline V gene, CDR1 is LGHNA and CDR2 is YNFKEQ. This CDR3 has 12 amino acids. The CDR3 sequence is CASSQDGEAQYF. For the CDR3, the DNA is TGTGCCAGCAGCCAAGATGGCGAAGCCCAGTACTTC.

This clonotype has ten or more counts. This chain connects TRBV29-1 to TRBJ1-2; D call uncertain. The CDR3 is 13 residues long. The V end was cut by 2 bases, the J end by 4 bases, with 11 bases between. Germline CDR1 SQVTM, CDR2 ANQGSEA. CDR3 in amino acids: CSVEHGTAYGYTF. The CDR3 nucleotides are TGCAGCGTTGAACATGGTACAGCCTATGGCTACACCTTC. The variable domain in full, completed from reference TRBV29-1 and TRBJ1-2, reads SAVISQKPSRDICQRGTSLTIQCQVDSQVTMMFWYRQQPGQSLTLIATANQGSEATYESGFVIDKFPISRPNLTFSTLTVSNMSPEDSSIYLCSVEHGTAYGYTFGSGTRLTVV.

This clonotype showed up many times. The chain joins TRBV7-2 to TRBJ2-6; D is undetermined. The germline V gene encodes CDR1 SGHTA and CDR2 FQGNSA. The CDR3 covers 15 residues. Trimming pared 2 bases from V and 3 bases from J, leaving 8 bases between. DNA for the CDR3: TGTGCCAGCAGCTTAAACCCTAGTGGGGCCAACGTCCTGACTTTC. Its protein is CASSLNPSGANVLTF.

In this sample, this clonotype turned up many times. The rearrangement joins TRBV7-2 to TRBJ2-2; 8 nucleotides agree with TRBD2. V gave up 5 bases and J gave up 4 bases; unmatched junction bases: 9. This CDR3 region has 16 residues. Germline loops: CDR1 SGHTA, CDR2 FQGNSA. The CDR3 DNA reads TGTGCCAGCAGCACCCACCTAGCGGGTCTCACCGGGGAGCTGTTTTTT. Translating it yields CASSTHLAGLTGELFF.

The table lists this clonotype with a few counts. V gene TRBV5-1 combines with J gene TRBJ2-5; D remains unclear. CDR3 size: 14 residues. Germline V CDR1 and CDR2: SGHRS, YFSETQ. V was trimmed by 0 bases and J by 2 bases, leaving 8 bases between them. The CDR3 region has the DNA TGCGCCAGCAGCTTGGGGGTGACACAAGAGACCCAGTACTTC. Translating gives CASSLGVTQETQYF.

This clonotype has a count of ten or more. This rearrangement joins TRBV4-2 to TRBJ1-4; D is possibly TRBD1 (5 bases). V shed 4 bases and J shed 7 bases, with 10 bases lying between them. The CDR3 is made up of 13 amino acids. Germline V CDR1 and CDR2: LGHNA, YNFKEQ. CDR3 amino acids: CASSPGVGEKLFF. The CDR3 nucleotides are TGTGCCAGCAGCCCGGGGGTCGGTGAAAAACTGTTTTTT.

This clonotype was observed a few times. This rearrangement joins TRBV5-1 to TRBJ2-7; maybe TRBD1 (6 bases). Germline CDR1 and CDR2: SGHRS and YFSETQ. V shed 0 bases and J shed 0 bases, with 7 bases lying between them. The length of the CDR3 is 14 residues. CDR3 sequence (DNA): TGCGCCAGCAGCTTGGAGACAGGCTCCTACGAGCAGTACTTC. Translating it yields CASSLETGSYEQYF. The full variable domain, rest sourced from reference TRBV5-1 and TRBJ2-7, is KAGVTQTPRYLIKTRGQQVTLSCSPISGHRSVSWYQQTPGQGLQFLFEYFSETQRNKGNFPGRFSGRQFSNSRSEMNVSTLELGDSALYLCASSLETGSYEQYFGPGTRLTVT.

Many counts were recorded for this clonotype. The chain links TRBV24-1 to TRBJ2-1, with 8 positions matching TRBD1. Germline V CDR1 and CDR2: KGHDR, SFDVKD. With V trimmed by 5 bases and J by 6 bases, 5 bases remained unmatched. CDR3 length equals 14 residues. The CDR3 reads CATSALDRVNEQFF. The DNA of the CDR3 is TGTGCCACCAGTGCCCTGGACAGGGTCAATGAGCAGTTCTTC.

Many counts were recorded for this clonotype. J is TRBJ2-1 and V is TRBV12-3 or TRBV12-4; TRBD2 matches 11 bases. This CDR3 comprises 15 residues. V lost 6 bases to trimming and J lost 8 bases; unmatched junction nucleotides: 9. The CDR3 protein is CASSIAGGVSDEQFF. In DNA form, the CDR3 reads TGTGCCAGCAGCATAGCGGGAGGGGTATCAGATGAGCAGTTCTTC.

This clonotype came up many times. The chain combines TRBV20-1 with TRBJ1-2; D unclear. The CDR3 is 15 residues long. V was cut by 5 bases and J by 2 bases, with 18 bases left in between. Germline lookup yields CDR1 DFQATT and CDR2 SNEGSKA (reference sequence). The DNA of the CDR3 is TGCAGTGCTTCCTCGATTATTAACTCCAACTATGGCTACACCTTC. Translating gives CSASSIINSNYGYTF.

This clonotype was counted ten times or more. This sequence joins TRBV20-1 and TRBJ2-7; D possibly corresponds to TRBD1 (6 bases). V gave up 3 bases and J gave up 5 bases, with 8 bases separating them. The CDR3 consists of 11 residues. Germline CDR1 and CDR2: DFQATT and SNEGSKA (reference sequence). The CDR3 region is CSASEGDEQYF. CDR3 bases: TGCAGTGCTAGCGAGGGGGACGAGCAGTACTTC.

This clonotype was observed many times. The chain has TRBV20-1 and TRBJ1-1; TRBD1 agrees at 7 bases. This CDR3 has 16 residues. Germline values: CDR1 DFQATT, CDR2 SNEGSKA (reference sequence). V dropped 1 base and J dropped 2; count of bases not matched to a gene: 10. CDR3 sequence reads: CSARAARGVENTEAFF. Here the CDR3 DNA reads TGCAGTGCTAGAGCAGCCAGGGGGGTGGAAAACACTGAAGCTTTCTTT.

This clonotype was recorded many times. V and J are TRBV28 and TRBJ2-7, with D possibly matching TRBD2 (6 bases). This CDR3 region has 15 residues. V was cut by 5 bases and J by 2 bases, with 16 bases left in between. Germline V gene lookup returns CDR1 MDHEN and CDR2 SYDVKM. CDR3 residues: CASSPRQRVPYEQYF. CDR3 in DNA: TGTGCCAGCAGTCCGCGCCAGCGGGTGCCCTACGAGCAGTACTTC.

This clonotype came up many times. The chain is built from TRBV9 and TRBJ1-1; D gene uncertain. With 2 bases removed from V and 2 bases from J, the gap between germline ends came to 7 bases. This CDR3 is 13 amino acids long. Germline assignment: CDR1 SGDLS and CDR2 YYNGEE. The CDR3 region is CASSVELNTEAFF. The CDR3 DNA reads TGTGCCAGCAGCGTGGAGTTAAACACTGAAGCTTTCTTT.